A selection of T cell receptor beta chains follows, all from one sample in a study of cytomegalovirus exposure and HLA in healthy donors. Profiled with immunoSEQ multiplex PCR; TCRdb holds only in-frame clones, not every one. The sample includes about 110,000 clones, nearly 97% seen only once; the top ten take roughly 0.67%. The specimen was PBMCs. Receptors originate from a woman aged 18 to 35 in good health and CMV-seronegative. Both conserved end residues are part of each CDR3. The order of the fields is J gene, V gene, D gene, clone size, CDR3 DNA, CDR3 protein. A D gene is named only where the DNA matches it firmly. Clone size is stated in some rows and not others, as once, few, many or a class when expanded.

J gene: TRBJ2-4; V gene: TRBV6-5; D gene: TRBD2; clone size: once; CDR3 DNA: TGTGCCAGCAGTACGGGGGGGGCCAAAAACATTCAGTACTTC; CDR3 protein: CASSTGGAKNIQYF
J gene: TRBJ2-7; V gene: TRBV14; D gene: .; clone size: .; CDR3 DNA: TGTGCCAGCAGCCAAAGGGGTGTGGACGAGCAGTACTTC; CDR3 protein: CASSQRGVDEQYF
J gene: TRBJ2-1; V gene: TRBV5-1; D gene: TRBD2; clone size: once; CDR3 DNA: TGCGCCAGCAGCGTACTAGCGGGGGGTGGCAATGAGCAGTTCTTC; CDR3 protein: CASSVLAGGGNEQFF
J gene: TRBJ1-1; V gene: TRBV6-5; D gene: .; clone size: once; CDR3 DNA: TGTGCCAGCAGGTGGAGGACTGAAGCTTTCTTT; CDR3 protein: CASRWRTEAFF
J gene: TRBJ1-1; V gene: TRBV5-4; D gene: TRBD1; clone size: .; CDR3 DNA: TGTGCCAGCAGCTTCCGTTTAACTGGACAGGGCGCTGAAGCTTTCTTT; CDR3 protein: CASSFRLTGQGAEAFF
J gene: TRBJ2-5; V gene: TRBV9; D gene: TRBD2; clone size: once; CDR3 DNA: TGTGCCAGCAGCTCAACCGGGACTAGCGAAGGAGAGACCCAGTACTTC; CDR3 protein: CASSSTGTSEGETQYF
J gene: TRBJ2-3; V gene: TRBV6-1; D gene: .; clone size: .; CDR3 DNA: TGTGCCAGCAGAAACCGGGGGAGCACAGATACGCAGTATTTT; CDR3 protein: CASRNRGSTDTQYF
J gene: TRBJ2-3; V gene: TRBV7-8; D gene: .; clone size: .; CDR3 DNA: TGTGCCAGCAGCTTAGTCGGTACAGGCAATACCCTTTCTGATACGCAGTATTTT; CDR3 protein: CASSLVGTGNTLSDTQYF
J gene: TRBJ1-4; V gene: TRBV4-1; D gene: .; clone size: .; CDR3 DNA: TGCGCCAGCAGCCTCCTGGGAGTGCCCAATGAAAAACTGTTTTTT; CDR3 protein: CASSLLGVPNEKLFF
J gene: TRBJ1-2; V gene: TRBV7-2; D gene: TRBD1; clone size: once; CDR3 DNA: TGTGCCAGCAGCGTACCCGGGACAGGGGGCGGAGATGGCTACACCTTC; CDR3 protein: CASSVPGTGGGDGYTF
J gene: TRBJ2-1; V gene: TRBV5-1; D gene: .; clone size: .; CDR3 DNA: TGCGCCAGCAGCTTGAACAGGGCAGACTACAATGAGCAGTTCTTC; CDR3 protein: CASSLNRADYNEQFF